Each of the 27 T cell receptor beta chains below was sequenced from the same sample in a study of OX40 agonist ivuxolimab in advanced cancers. Produced via immunoSEQ multiplex PCR; TCRdb's table is partial and in-frame only. The sample records 20,000 to 25,000 clones, approximately 91% being singletons. Sample: CD4+ or CD8+ T cells sorted from blood, taken in a trial of the OX40 agonist ivuxolimab. The receptors here all came from an adult with an advanced solid tumor such as melanoma, head and neck, liver or kidney cancer.

The chain is built from TRBV9 and TRBJ2-2; D may be TRBD2 (6 bases). This CDR3 has 17 residues. The germline V and J ends were trimmed by 0 bases and 2 bases, with 14 bases remaining between them. Germline CDR1 is SGDLS and CDR2 is YYNGEE. The CDR3 DNA reads TGTGCCAGCAGCGTAGAAGAGTGGGGACTTAACACCGGGGAGCTGTTTTTT. Protein sequence: CASSVEEWGLNTGELFF.

There are a few counts of this clone. The genes are TRBV7-9 and TRBJ1-1; D gene uncertain. From germline, CDR1 is SEHNR and CDR2 FQNEAQ (reference sequence). The CDR3 contains 13 residues. V lost 4 bases to trimming and J lost 1 base, with 7 bases between them. CDR3 DNA sequence: TGTGCCAGCAGCTCCCGGGAGAACACTGAAGCTTTCTTT. It codes for CASSSRENTEAFF.

The rearrangement links TRBV13 to TRBJ1-4, with TRBD1 identical over 11 bases. From germline, CDR1 is PRHDT and CDR2 FYEKMQ (reference sequence). The CDR3 totals 15 residues. The junction had 2 bases not matched to a gene; V was cut back by 1 base and J by 7 bases. The CDR3, as DNA: TGTGCCAGCAGCTTAGCTGGGACAGGGGGTGAAAAACTGTTTTTT. The encoded protein is CASSLAGTGGEKLFF.

The chain links TRBV9 to TRBJ2-1; 12 bases agree with TRBD2. The germline CDR1 and CDR2 sequences are SGDLS and YYNGEE. The J segment lost 0 bases and the V segment lost 4 bases, leaving 11 bases of the junction unmatched. This CDR3 is built from 19 residues. The DNA for the CDR3 is TGTGCCAGCAGCAACCAGGGGACTAGCGGGCTGAGCTCCTACAATGAGCAGTTCTTC. Its protein is CASSNQGTSGLSSYNEQFF.

The rearrangement joins TRBV7-2 to TRBJ2-7; TRBD2 aligns across 12 bases. The CDR3 consists of 14 residues. V was pared by 3 bases and J by 4 bases, with 1 base of the junction left unmatched. The germline V gene has CDR1 SGHTA and CDR2 FQGNSA. The CDR3 DNA is TGTGCCAGCAGCTTGGGACTAGCGGGTTACGAGCAGTACTTC. Encoded protein: CASSLGLAGYEQYF.

The chain links TRBV27 to TRBJ2-1, with D tentatively TRBD1 (5 bases). CDR1 MNHEY and CDR2 SMNVEV come from the germline V gene (reference sequence). With 3 bases removed from V and 4 bases from J, the gap between germline ends came to 7 bases. The CDR3 spans 13 residues. The DNA for the CDR3 is TGTGCCAGCAGTTTTTCAGGGTACAATGAGCAGTTCTTC. Residues: CASSFSGYNEQFF.

This rearrangement joins TRBV19 to TRBJ2-3; the match to TRBD2 covers 11 bases. Per the germline V gene, CDR1 is LNHDA and CDR2 is SQIVND (reference sequence). V shed 5 bases and J 5 bases; nucleotides not matched to a gene: 9. This CDR3 has 16 amino acids. The CDR3 sequence is CASSDQLAGVVDTQYF. DNA for the CDR3: TGTGCCAGTAGTGATCAACTAGCGGGAGTGGTAGATACGCAGTATTTT. Based on the CDR3 plus reference TRBV19 and TRBJ2-3, the full variable domain is DGGITQSPKYLFRKEGQNVTLSCEQNLNHDAMYWYRQDPGQGLRLIYYSQIVNDFQKGDIAEGYSVSREKKESFPLTVTSAQKNPTAFYLCASSDQLAGVVDTQYFGPGTRLTVL.

The chain joins TRBV29-1 to TRBJ2-2; 8 bases fit TRBD1. The CDR3 extends over 15 amino acids. CDR1 and CDR2 (germline): SQVTM, ANQGSEA. Trimming took 7 bases from V and 5 from J; bases not matched to a gene: 12. CDR3 sequence (DNA): TGCAGCGCCACTTTTCCGGACAGGGTGACCGGGGAGCTGTTTTTT. Protein sequence: CSATFPDRVTGELFF.

The chain has TRBV7-9 and TRBJ1-6; D uncertain. V lost 5 bases and J lost 7, with 9 bases in between. From germline, CDR1 is SEHNR and CDR2 FQNEAQ (reference sequence). The CDR3 consists of 13 residues. CDR3 region: CASSPMGNSPLHF. CDR3 nucleotide sequence: TGTGCCAGCAGCCCGATGGGCAATTCACCCCTCCACTTT. The variable domain in full, with the rest retrieved from reference TRBV7-9 and TRBJ1-6, is DTGVSQNPRHKITKRGQNVTFRCDPISEHNRLYWYRQTLGQGPEFLTYFQNEAQLEKSRLLSDRFSAERPKGSFSTLEIQRTEQGDSAMYLCASSPMGNSPLHFGNGTRLTVT.

The rearrangement joins TRBV7-2 to TRBJ2-7, with a possible D match to TRBD2 (5 bases). Germline V gene sequence: CDR1 SGHTA, CDR2 FQGNSA. Trimming pared 5 bases from V and 3 bases from J, leaving 20 bases between. The CDR3 has 16 amino acids. The CDR3 region is CASSTHWTQTYYEQYF. For the CDR3, the DNA is TGTGCCAGCAGCACCCATTGGACTCAAACTTACTACGAGCAGTACTTC.

The chain has TRBV2 and TRBJ2-7; no firm D call. The V gene's germline CDR1 is SNHLY and CDR2 FYNNEI. This CDR3 has 12 amino acids. V lost 4 bases to trimming and J lost 4 bases, with 8 bases between them. Here the CDR3 DNA reads TGTGCCAGCAGTGCCGGGTTATACGAGCAGTACTTC. It codes for CASSAGLYEQYF.

The chain recombines TRBV19 with TRBJ2-1; TRBD2 aligns across 14 bases. V dropped 1 base and J dropped 7; count of bases not matched to a gene: 0. Germline CDR1 reads LNHDA; CDR2 reads SQIVND (reference sequence). The CDR3 runs to 15 residues. The CDR3 sequence is CASSIGLAGGNEQFF. As DNA, the CDR3 is TGTGCCAGTAGTATAGGACTAGCGGGGGGGAATGAGCAGTTCTTC.

Only a few counts were recorded for this clone. The rearrangement joins TRBV29-1 to TRBJ1-4; unclear D gene. Germline-derived CDR1 and CDR2 are SQVTM and ANQGSEA. Between the trimmed V and J ends, which lost 0 bases and 8 bases, there was a span of 1 base. This CDR3 has 10 amino acids. The CDR3: CSVEEEKLFF. CDR3 DNA sequence: TGCAGCGTTGAAGAGGAAAAACTGTTTTTT.

Only one count was recorded for this clone. This chain joins TRBV10-2 and TRBJ2-3, with TRBD2 identical over 10 bases. V trimming: 6 bases; J trimming: 2 bases; junction bases outside the gene matches: 20. Germline V CDR1 and CDR2: WSHSY, SAAADI. This CDR3 spans 20 amino acids. The DNA of the CDR3 is TGCGCCAGCAGCTGGTTTGTGTCTAGCGGGAGTCAGGGGTACACAGATACGCAGTATTTT. Its protein product is CASSWFVSSGSQGYTDTQYF.

V gene TRBV18 combines with J gene TRBJ2-7; D is possibly TRBD1 (6 bases). Germline V gene data show CDR1 as KGHSH and CDR2 as LQKENI. The V end was cut by 1 base, the J end by 0 bases, with 10 bases between. The CDR3 totals 15 residues. In DNA, the CDR3 is TGTGCCAGCTCACCACGACAGGAGAGCTCCTACGAGCAGTACTTC. Translating it yields CASSPRQESSYEQYF. The whole variable domain, remainder taken from reference TRBV18 and TRBJ2-7, is NAGVMQNPRHLVRRRGQEARLRCSPMKGHSHVYWYRQLPEEGLKFMVYLQKENIIDESGMPKERFSAEFPKEGPSILRIQQVVRGDSAAYFCASSPRQESSYEQYFGPGTRLTVT.

This clone was recorded only once. The chain couples TRBV4-1 to TRBJ2-7, with D hard to call. The V gene lost 1 base and the J gene lost 6 bases, with 22 bases spanning the gap. Germline lookup yields CDR1 MGHRA and CDR2 YSYEKL. This CDR3 contains 17 residues. In DNA form, the CDR3 reads TGCGCCAGCAGCCAAGGTACAGTTAAAGCAGAAAGGTCCGAGCAGTACTTC. This encodes CASSQGTVKAERSEQYF.

The gene calls are TRBV19 and TRBJ2-7; possible D gene TRBD1, 6 bases. The CDR3 totals 15 residues. Germline assignment: CDR1 LNHDA and CDR2 SQIVND (reference sequence). Between the trimmed V and J ends, which lost 0 bases and 3 bases, there was a span of 12 bases. CDR3 DNA: TGTGCCAGTAGTATAGAGCGGACAGAGAACTACGAGCAGTACTTC. Protein sequence: CASSIERTENYEQYF.

The V gene is TRBV25-1, the J gene TRBJ2-7; D is unclear. CDR3 size: 14 residues. Trimming took 1 base from V and 4 from J, leaving 11 bases between them. Germline CDR1 is MGHDK and CDR2 is SYGVNS. CDR3 sequence (DNA): TGTGCCAGCAGTGAATGGCCGGCCGAATACGAGCAGTACTTC. It is translated as CASSEWPAEYEQYF.

V usage is TRBV30 and J usage is TRBJ2-2; 12 nucleotides agree with TRBD2. The CDR3 loop spans 17 amino acids. Germline values: CDR1 GTSNPN, CDR2 SVGIG (reference sequence). V lost 1 base to trimming and J lost 0 bases; unmatched junction nucleotides: 3. The CDR3: CAWSDGLAGPNTGELFF. As DNA, the CDR3 is TGTGCCTGGAGTGACGGACTAGCGGGGCCGAACACCGGGGAGCTGTTTTTT.

V is TRBV4-1 and J is TRBJ1-5, with 8 bases that match TRBD1. Germline lookup yields CDR1 MGHRA and CDR2 YSYEKL. CDR3 length: 16 amino acids. The V segment lost 2 bases and the J segment 0 bases; nucleotides outside the gene matches: 3. CDR3 loop: CASSQLTGDSNQPQHF. In DNA form, the CDR3 reads TGCGCCAGCAGCCAACTGACAGGGGATAGCAATCAGCCCCAGCATTTT.

V and J are TRBV13 and TRBJ2-7, with 9 bases matching TRBD2. V trimming: 3 bases; J trimming: 3 bases; junction bases outside the gene matches: 3. CDR3 size: 14 residues. CDR1 PRHDT and CDR2 FYEKMQ come from the germline V gene (reference sequence). CDR3 amino acids: CASSFSGRSYEQYF. Here the CDR3 DNA reads TGTGCCAGCAGCTTCAGCGGGAGGAGCTACGAGCAGTACTTC.

This chain uses TRBV19 with TRBJ2-1; D gene unclear. Looked up from germline, CDR1 is LNHDA and CDR2 is SQIVND (reference sequence). V lost 0 bases to trimming and J lost 2 bases, with 11 bases between them. The CDR3 contains 16 residues. The CDR3, as DNA: TGTGCCAGTAGTATAGAGGGTATAGGTCCCTACAATGAGCAGTTCTTC. Protein: CASSIEGIGPYNEQFF.

This sequence joins TRBV19 and TRBJ2-1, with D maybe TRBD1 (5 bases). The CDR3 runs 16 residues. Germline CDR1 LNHDA, CDR2 SQIVND (reference sequence). V dropped 1 base and J dropped 5 bases, with 15 bases sitting between them. Written as DNA, the CDR3 is TGTGCCAGTAGTATAGCCTTGGGGCTAGGGAACAATGAGCAGTTCTTC. This encodes CASSIALGLGNNEQFF.

The chain couples TRBV6-5 to TRBJ2-1; TRBD2 agrees at 10 bases. The CDR3 sequence is 15 residues long. V was clipped by 6 bases and J by 8 bases; unmatched bases: 10. Germline V gene data show CDR1 as MNHEY and CDR2 as SVGAGI. The CDR3 region has the DNA TGTGCCAGCAGCTGGTCTAGCGGGAGTCCCCATGAGCAGTTCTTC. This codes for CASSWSSGSPHEQFF.

This chain connects TRBV6-1 to TRBJ1-5; the D gene is possibly TRBD1 (6 bases). Deletions cut 4 bases from V and 2 bases from J, with 15 bases between. This CDR3 is 16 amino acids long. CDR1 MNHNS and CDR2 SASEGT come from the germline V gene. CDR3 in amino acids: CASSVRGAQGNQPQHF. As DNA, the CDR3 is TGTGCCAGCAGTGTCCGGGGGGCGCAGGGCAATCAGCCCCAGCATTTT.

CDR3 bases: TGTGCCAGCAGTTTATACAGGAGCTCCTACAATGAGCAGTTCTTC. It translates to CASSLYRSSYNEQFF. The V call is TRBV27, the J call TRBJ2-1, with D maybe TRBD1 (5 bases). The CDR3 loop spans 15 amino acids. Germline loops: CDR1 MNHEY, CDR2 SMNVEV (reference sequence). Trimming left V 1 base short and J 0 bases short, with 7 bases between.

The chain links TRBV4-1 to TRBJ2-1; D unresolved. CDR1 is MGHRA and CDR2 is YSYEKL in the germline V gene. Trimming removed 0 bases at V and 4 bases at J, with 13 bases between. There are 16 residues in the CDR3. Written as DNA, the CDR3 is TGCGCCAGCAGCCAAGAAGTTGGCAACCAATACAATGAGCAGTTCTTC. Residues: CASSQEVGNQYNEQFF.